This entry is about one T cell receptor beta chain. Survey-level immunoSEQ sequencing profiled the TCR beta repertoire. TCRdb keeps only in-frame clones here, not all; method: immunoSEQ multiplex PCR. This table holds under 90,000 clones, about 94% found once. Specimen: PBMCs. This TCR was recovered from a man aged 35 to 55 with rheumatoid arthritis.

CDR3 region: CASSNPGQGQTEAFF. CDR3 in DNA: TGTGCCAGCAGTAACCCTGGACAGGGACAAACTGAAGCTTTCTTT. The V gene is TRBV2, the J gene TRBJ1-1; 8 nucleotides agree with TRBD1. Germline values: CDR1 SNHLY, CDR2 FYNNEI. This CDR3 is 15 amino acids long. Trimming took 5 bases from V and 5 from J; bases not matched to a gene: 10.